This T cell receptor beta chain was recovered during a study of spatial heterogeneity in lung cancer. Time point meaning: sample taken at primary tumor resection. Unsorted whole RNA of tumor, nontumor lung or frozen PBMC was sequenced. The V gene's germline CDR1 is KGHSH and CDR2 LQKENI. Trimming removed 6 bases at V and 0 bases at J, with 11 bases between. This CDR3 spans 14 amino acids. A single record per CDR3 protein comes from TCRdb applying MiXCR to the 5' RACE reads. The sample lists around 11,000 distinct CDR3 sequences, around 6.6% seen once, with roughly 28% in the top ten. In this sample, this clonotype turned up many times. The library was designed around alpha chains, so this beta chain is a stray read whose abundance carries little weight.

This TCR derives from a male donor with early-stage non-small cell lung cancer. The J gene is TRBJ1-1, the V gene TRBV18; D gene ambiguous. This specimen consisted of PBMCs, obtained at surgery. The CDR3 loop reads CASSPALMNTEAFF. The CDR3 DNA reads as TGTGCCAGCTCCCCCGCGCTTATGAACACTGAAGCTTTCTTT. The whole variable domain, remainder taken from reference TRBV18 and TRBJ1-1, is NAGVMQNPRHLVRRRGQEARLRCSPMKGHSHVYWYRQLPEEGLKFMVYLQKENIIDESGMPKERFSAEFPKEGPSILRIQQVVRGDSAAYFCASSPALMNTEAFFGQGTRLTVV.